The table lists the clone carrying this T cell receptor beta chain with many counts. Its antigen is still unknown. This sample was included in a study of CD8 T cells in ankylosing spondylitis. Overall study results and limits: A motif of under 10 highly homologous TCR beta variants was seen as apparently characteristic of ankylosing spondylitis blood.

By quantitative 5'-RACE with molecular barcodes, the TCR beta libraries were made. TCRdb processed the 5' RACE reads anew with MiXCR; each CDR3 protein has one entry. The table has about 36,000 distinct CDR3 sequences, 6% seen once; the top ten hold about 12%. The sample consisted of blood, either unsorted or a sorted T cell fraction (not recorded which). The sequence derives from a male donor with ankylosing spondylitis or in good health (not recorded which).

CDR3 amino acids: CAVSGRGVRMGNQPQHF. Here the CDR3 DNA reads TGTGCCGTGTCGGGTAGGGGTGTTAGAATGGGCAATCAGCCCCAGCATTTT. The chain couples TRBV19 to TRBJ1-5, with D tentatively TRBD1 (5 bases). Deletions cut 11 bases from V and 2 bases from J, with 25 bases between. The CDR3 totals 17 residues. Germline V CDR1 and CDR2: LNHDA, SQIVND (reference sequence).